A single T cell receptor beta chain is shown here with its context. Its recognized antigen is unknown. Base-call qualities are not available, and no considerably larger clone is one nucleotide away. From the germline V gene, CDR1 is SGDLS and CDR2 is YYNGEE. The CDR3, from cysteine to phenylalanine, totals 16 residues. The read is trimmed to its CDR3 DNA, 48 bases read in frame from base 1. Trimmed from V: 3 bases; trimmed from J: 2 bases; junction bases lacking a gene match: 8. TCRbeta CDR3 regions were amplified from genomic DNA using the immunoSEQ Assay, a bias-controlled multiplex PCR. On the authors' methods: Nucleated cell counts per sample were estimated from amplification of reference gene primers within the assay. To quantify the absolute abundance of each unique TCRbeta CDR3 rearrangement, sequence reads were collapsed and filtered. Productive Simpson clonality was computed per sample as the square root of Simpson's diversity index over productive rearrangements. TCRdb carries this immuneACCESS record with in-frame sequences only. Its versions omit some clonotypes, under half of them owing to an unresolved V gene in the studies checked, with the rest unexplained. The V and J calls and clone size were taken over from that table, and D and trimming were inferred from the DNA. This sample comprises 250,000 or so clones, 80% to 90% of them detected only once. The top ten clonotypes cover 1.9% of the sample.

The data belong to a study of blood T cell repertoires in COVID-19 (dated by TCRdb to the early 2020s). With respect to the entire study: Samples from collaborators originated in the United States, Italy and Spain and spanned both the acute and convalescent phases of COVID-19. The material from the prospective study consisted of cDNA or gDNA derived from T cells, B-cell-depleted T cells, or PBMCs. The dataset comprised deeply sampled blood TCRbeta repertoires from subjects exposed to, actively infected with, or recovered from COVID-19. The repertoires were released in a freely available public database intended as a resource for research on the immune response to SARS-CoV-2. Samples were obtained from the ongoing ImmuneRACE study (first 160 participants) and from roughly 1,300 subjects provided by 6 global collaborators. The sample metadata nearly always contained a de-identified subject ID, COVID-19 status, age in years and sex. Where available, HLA class I and class II types were taken from metadata supplied by the sample provider and were not determined by assay-based typing. Broader findings and caveats from the paper: The amount of clinical and demographic metadata varied by source and participant and was provided uncurated.

Participants in the prospective study were enrolled through a virtual design, were aged roughly 18 to 90 years, and lived in roughly 24 United States geographic areas. In the prospective study, participants were assigned to cohorts based on the clinical history participants reported in a screening survey and a study questionnaire. For ImmuneRACE Cohort 3, a participant was defined as recovered based on two consecutive negative NP/OP PCR tests, clearance by a healthcare professional, or resolution of symptoms. In the prospective study, whole blood, serum and a nasopharyngeal or oropharyngeal swab were collected from each participant by mobile phlebotomists. Participants in the prospective study had the option to provide additional blood draws and questionnaires over a roughly two-month period. Blood samples from the prospective study were shipped frozen or at room temperature prior to DNA extraction.

This clonotype was obtained from a woman aged 45-65 years who had recovered from COVID-19. Here the chain combines TRBV9 and TRBJ2-1; 7 central bases correspond to TRBD1. The sample consisted of PBMCs or T cells enriched from blood (not recorded which). The CDR3 amino acid sequence is: CASSAGVGGTYNEQFF. The sequenced DNA: TGTGCCAGCAGCGCCGGAGTAGGGGGCACCTACAATGAGCAGTTCTTC. Reference TRBV9 and TRBJ2-1 genes cover what lies past the CDR3, so the full variable domain is DSGVTQTPKHLITATGQRVTLRCSPRSGDLSVYWYQQSLDQGLQFLIQYYNGEERAKGNILERFSAQQFPDLHSELNLSSLELGDSALYFCASSAGVGGTYNEQFFGPGTRLTVL.